This T cell receptor (beta chain) originates from a study of CD8 T cells in ankylosing spondylitis. Study-level findings and limits: Seemingly distinctive of ankylosing spondylitis blood was a TCR beta motif formed by eight highly homologous variants. Significantly higher representation of disease-linked clones was reported for matched ankylosing spondylitis synovial fluid. Clones linked to disease, bearing a CD8+ phenotype, were relatively rare in peripheral blood.

CDR3 size: 14 residues. Trimming left V 0 bases short and J 1 base short, with 7 bases between. Germline V CDR1 and CDR2: MNHEY, SVGAGI. A quantitative 5'-RACE method, one with molecular barcodes, was used to make TCR beta libraries. Each CDR3 protein is one row after TCRdb ran MiXCR on the 5' RACE reads. The table has about 140,000 distinct CDR3 sequences, roughly 8% seen once. Points on this clonotype: What it recognizes is unknown.

The clonotype originates from a male donor with ankylosing spondylitis. J is TRBJ2-7 and V is TRBV6-5; possibly TRBD2 for D (5 bases). Sequences were obtained from synovial fluid, either unsorted or a sorted T cell fraction (not recorded which). The CDR3: CASSYSGVSYEQYF. CDR3 nucleotides: TGTGCCAGCAGTTACTCCGGGGTTTCCTACGAGCAGTACTTC.